This TCR beta chain was sequenced in a study of metastatic and nonmetastatic thyroid tumors. The CDR3 loop spans 19 amino acids. With 1 base removed from V and 10 bases from J, the gap between germline ends came to 30 bases. The germline V gene has CDR1 SGHNT and CDR2 YYREEE (reference sequence). This clone was detected only a few times. Its target is unknown. Study results and limitations: Versus benign nodules, malignant thyroid tumors reportedly had significantly higher TCR beta diversity, in blood and tumor.

MiXCR reprocessed the PCR reads for TCRdb. Altogether around 89,000 clones are present, 15% being singletons, with the ten largest covering 3.6%. Thyroid surgery was preceded by no treatment in any patient. This chain uses TRBV5-4 with TRBJ2-1; D might be TRBD1 or TRBD2, each matching 6 bases. This TCR derives from a female donor with papillary thyroid cancer or a benign thyroid nodule (not recorded which). Some clones in this sample may be carry-over from other donors' samples. The sample comprised blood. The CDR3 coding sequence is TGTGCCAGCAGCTTGTTACCCTCGACGGAGGGGGTCCGCAATGACGAGCAGTTCTTC. Its protein product is CASSLLPSTEGVRNDEQFF.